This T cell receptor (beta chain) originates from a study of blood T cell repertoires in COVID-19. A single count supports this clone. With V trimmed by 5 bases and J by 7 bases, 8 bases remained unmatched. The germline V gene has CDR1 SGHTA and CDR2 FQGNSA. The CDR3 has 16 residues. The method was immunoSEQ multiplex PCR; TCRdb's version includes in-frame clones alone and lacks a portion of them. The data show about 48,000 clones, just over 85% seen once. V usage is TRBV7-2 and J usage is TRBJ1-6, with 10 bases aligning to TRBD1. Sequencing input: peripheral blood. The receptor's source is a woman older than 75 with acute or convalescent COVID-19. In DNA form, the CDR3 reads TGTGCCAGCAGCGGGGGGGACAGGGGAGTGAATTCACCCCTCCACTTT. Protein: CASSGGDRGVNSPLHF.